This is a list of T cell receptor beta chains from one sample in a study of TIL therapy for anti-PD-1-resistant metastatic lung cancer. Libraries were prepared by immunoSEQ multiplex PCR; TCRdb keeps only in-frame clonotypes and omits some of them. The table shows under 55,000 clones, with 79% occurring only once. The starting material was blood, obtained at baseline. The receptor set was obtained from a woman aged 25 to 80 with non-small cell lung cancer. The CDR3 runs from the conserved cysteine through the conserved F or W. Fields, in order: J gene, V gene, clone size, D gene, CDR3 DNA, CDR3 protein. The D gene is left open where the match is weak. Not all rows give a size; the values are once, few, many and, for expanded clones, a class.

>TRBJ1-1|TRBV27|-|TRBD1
TGTGCCAGCAGCCGGGACAGGGAAAACACTGAAGCTTTCTTT
CASSRDRENTEAFF
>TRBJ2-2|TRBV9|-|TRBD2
TGTGCCAGCAGCACCGGGGGGGCGCCCAACACCGGGGAGCTGTTTTTT
CASSTGGAPNTGELFF
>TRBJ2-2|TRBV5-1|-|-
TGCGCCAGCAGCTTGGTTCGAGTTCATGGGGAGCTGTTTTTT
CASSLVRVHGELFF
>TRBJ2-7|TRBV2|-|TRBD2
TGTGCCAGTTTGGGACTAGCGGGAGGAAGGTACGAGCAGTACTTC
CASLGLAGGRYEQYF
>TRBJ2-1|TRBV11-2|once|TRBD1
TGTGCCAGCAGCTTAGATGGGTGGGGACAGGGGGTCATCAATGAGCAGTTCTTC
CASSLDGWGQGVINEQFF
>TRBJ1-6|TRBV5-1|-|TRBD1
TGCGCCAGCAGCTTGTTAGGACAGGTGTGGGATTCACCCCTCCACTTT
CASSLLGQVWDSPLHF
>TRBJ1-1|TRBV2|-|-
TGTGCCAGCGGGTCAGGCACTGAAGCTTTCTTT
CASGSGTEAFF
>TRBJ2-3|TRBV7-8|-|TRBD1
TGTGCCAGCAGCTTATTCAGGGGGCGCAGCACAGATACGCAGTATTTT
CASSLFRGRSTDTQYF
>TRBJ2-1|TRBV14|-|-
TGTGCCAGCAGCCAATTCGGCGGGACAGTAAGTGGGAATGAGCAGTTCTTC
CASSQFGGTVSGNEQFF
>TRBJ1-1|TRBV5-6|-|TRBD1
TGTGCCAGCAGCTTCGGTCCAGGGGGGGGCACTGAAGCTTTCTTT
CASSFGPGGGTEAFF
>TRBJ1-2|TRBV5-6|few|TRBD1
TGTGCCAGCAGCTTGTTCCCGACAGGGGGCTATGGCTACACCTTC
CASSLFPTGGYGYTF
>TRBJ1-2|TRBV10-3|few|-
TGTGCCACCGCGGTGGGGGCGGGCTATGGCTACACCTTC
CATAVGAGYGYTF
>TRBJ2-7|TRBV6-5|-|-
TGTGCCAGCGGTGAATTTACAGAGTTCTACGAGCAGTACTTC
CASGEFTEFYEQYF
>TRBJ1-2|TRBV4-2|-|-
TGTGCCAGCAGCCAAGGAGGAGGAGGGAAAGGCTACACCTTC
CASSQGGGGKGYTF
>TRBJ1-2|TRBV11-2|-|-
TGTGCCAGCAGCTATAGGGAGAAGGGGGACTATGGCTACACCTTC
CASSYREKGDYGYTF
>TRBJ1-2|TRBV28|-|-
TGTGCCAGCAGCCTTCTAGGTAACTATGGCTACACCTTC
CASSLLGNYGYTF
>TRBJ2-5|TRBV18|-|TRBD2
TGTGCCAGCTCACCACAGGGCGGGGGAGCCCAAGAGACCCAGTACTTC
CASSPQGGGAQETQYF
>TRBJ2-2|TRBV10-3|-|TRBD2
TGTGCCATCTCAGGTCTCCGGCTAGCGGGAGGTAACGGGGAGCTGTTTTTT
CAISGLRLAGGNGELFF
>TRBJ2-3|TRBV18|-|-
TGTGCCAGCTCACCACCGGGAGAAGATACGCAGTATTTT
CASSPPGEDTQYF
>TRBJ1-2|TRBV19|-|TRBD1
TGTGCCAGTGGAGGACAGGGCCTCCTCCCCCTCTATGGCTACACCTTC
CASGGQGLLPLYGYTF
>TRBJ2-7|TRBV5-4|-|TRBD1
TGTGCCAGCAGCTCGTCGGCAGGGGGCGACTACGAGCAGTACTTC
CASSSSAGGDYEQYF
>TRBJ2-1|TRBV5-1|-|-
TGCGCCAGCAGCGCCCCCGGCCCCTACAATGAGCAGTTCTTC
CASSAPGPYNEQFF
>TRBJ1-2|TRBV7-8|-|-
TGTGCCAGCAGCTTAGGAACAGAGTCCTATGGCTACACCTTC
CASSLGTESYGYTF
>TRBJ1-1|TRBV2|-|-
TGTGCCTCGTCACGCGGGTCGGACACTGAAGCTTTCTTT
CASSRGSDTEAFF
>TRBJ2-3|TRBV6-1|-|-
TGTGCCAGCAGGAGGGGACATCTCAGCACAGATACGCAGTATTTT
CASRRGHLSTDTQYF
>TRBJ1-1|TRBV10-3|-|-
TGTGCCATCAGTGAGGTGAACACTGAAGCTTTCTTT
CAISEVNTEAFF
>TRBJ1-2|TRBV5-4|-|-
TGTGCCAGCAGCTTGGGTCAAAGGGGACTTAACTATGGCTACACCTTC
CASSLGQRGLNYGYTF
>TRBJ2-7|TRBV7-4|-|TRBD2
TGTGCCAGCAGCTTACTAGCGGGAGGGAACTACGAGCAGTACTTC
CASSLLAGGNYEQYF
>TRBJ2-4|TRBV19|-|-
TGTGCCAGTAGCACAGACCCCAAAAACATTCAGTACTTC
CASSTDPKNIQYF
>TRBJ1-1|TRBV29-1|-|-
TGCAGTGGTCAGCTGGCAGGGACTGAAGCTTTCTTT
CSGQLAGTEAFF
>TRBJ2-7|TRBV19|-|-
TGTGCCAGTAGTATAAGTGGGCGGGTAGGGGGGACATCCTACGAGCAGTACTTC
CASSISGRVGGTSYEQYF
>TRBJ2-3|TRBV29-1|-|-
TGCAGCGTCTGGGACCACCGCAATACGCAGTATTTT
CSVWDHRNTQYF
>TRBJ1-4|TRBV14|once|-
TGTGCCAGCAGCCAAGGGGGCGCGCGGGAAAAACTGTTTTTT
CASSQGGAREKLFF
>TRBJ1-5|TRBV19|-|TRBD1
TGTGCCAGTAGTATAGAGGGGACAGGCGTGATCCCGCCCCAGCATTTT
CASSIEGTGVIPPQHF
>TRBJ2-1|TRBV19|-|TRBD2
TGTGCCAGTAGCATGGGGGGGAAGGCCTTCAATGAGCAGTTCTTC
CASSMGGKAFNEQFF
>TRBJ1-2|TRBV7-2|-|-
TGTGCCAGCAGCACGGGCAGGGAAGGCTACACCTTC
CASSTGREGYTF
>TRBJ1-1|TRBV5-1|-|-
TGCGCCAGCAGCTTGGCCACAACAGGGATAGGGTTCACTGAAGCTTTCTTT
CASSLATTGIGFTEAFF
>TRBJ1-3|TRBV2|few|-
TGTGCCAGCAAGGCAGCCCCGAGCCCTGGAAACACCATATATTTT
CASKAAPSPGNTIYF
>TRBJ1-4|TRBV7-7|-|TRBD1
TGTGCCAGCAGCTTAGATTCGGGACAGGGAGAGGAAAAACTGTTTTTT
CASSLDSGQGEEKLFF
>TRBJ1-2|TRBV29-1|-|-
TGCAGCGTTTATGTTGGGCCAGGGAATGGCTACACCTTC
CSVYVGPGNGYTF
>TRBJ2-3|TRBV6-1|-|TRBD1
TGTGCCAGCAGTGCCACCGGGACAGGGAGAGGAGATACGCAGTATTTT
CASSATGTGRGDTQYF
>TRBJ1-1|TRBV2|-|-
TGTGCCAGCAAAGGGGCTGAAGCTTTCTTT
CASKGAEAFF
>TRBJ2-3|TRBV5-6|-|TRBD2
TGTGCCAGCAGCTTGACTCAAGCGGGAACTGTGAGCACAGATACGCAGTATTTT
CASSLTQAGTVSTDTQYF
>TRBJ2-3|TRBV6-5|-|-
TGTGCCAGCAGTTACTCGAGGGTGGGGCCAGATACGCAGTATTTT
CASSYSRVGPDTQYF
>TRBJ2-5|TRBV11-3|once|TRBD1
TGTGCCAGCAGCCGCGACAGGGAAGAGACCCAGTACTTC
CASSRDREETQYF
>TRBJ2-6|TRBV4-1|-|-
TGCGCCAGCAGCCGGGATTGGACAGCTGGGGCCAACGTCCTGACTTTC
CASSRDWTAGANVLTF
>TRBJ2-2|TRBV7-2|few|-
TGTGCCAGCAGCTTAGCCCCCGGGGAGCTGTTTTTT
CASSLAPGELFF
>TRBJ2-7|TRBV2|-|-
TGTGCCAGCACCTCGGTGCGCGAGCAGTACTTC
CASTSVREQYF
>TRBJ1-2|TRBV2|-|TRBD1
TGTGCCAGCACTCGGACAGGGGTCGGCTACACCTTC
CASTRTGVGYTF
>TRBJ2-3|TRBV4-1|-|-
TGCGCCAGCAGCCAAGGTGAGGTTACAGATACGCAGTATTTT
CASSQGEVTDTQYF
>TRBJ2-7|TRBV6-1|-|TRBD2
TGTGCCAGCAGGAAGGCTAGCGGGAAGTACGAGCAGTACTTC
CASRKASGKYEQYF
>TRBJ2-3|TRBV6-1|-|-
TGTGCCAGCAGTGACGCCGGAGGGTCAAGAGATACGCAGTATTTT
CASSDAGGSRDTQYF